This passage covers 23 T cell receptor beta chains from one sample sequenced in a study of T cell repertoires in cytomegalovirus infection. TCRdb passed the reads through MiXCR, listing each CDR3 protein once. This repertoire shows approximately 910,000 distinct CDR3 sequences, 30% to 40% found once; its top ten account for about an eighth. For these TCRs, the target antigens are not known. The specimen comprised cultured CD8+ T cells from PBMCs, sampled from culture after CMV antigen stimulation. The receptor source for this set is a human donor in good health (CMV status not recorded). Some clones in this sample may be carry-over from other donors' samples.

In regard to this clonotype: Likely a read error: the CDR3 ends without its conserved phenylalanine or tryptophan. In DNA, the CDR3 is TGTGCCAGCAGTAGGGACCAAGAGACCCAGTACTCC. It encodes CASSRDQETQYS. The chain links TRBV6-5 to TRBJ2-5; D gene uncertain. This CDR3 comprises 12 residues. Germline CDR1 reads MNHEY; CDR2 reads SVGAGI. Trimming cost V 5 bases and J 0 bases, with 4 bases left between them.

The chain couples TRBV4-1 to TRBJ2-7, with 8 bases fitting TRBD1. The CDR3 has 17 amino acids. CDR1 is MGHRA, CDR2 YSYEKL, per germline. V was clipped by 3 bases and J by 5 bases; unmatched bases: 15. DNA for the CDR3: TGCGCCAGCAGCCATCTGCAGGGGGCCGTAACTGATAACGAGCAGTACTTC. Protein sequence: CASSHLQGAVTDNEQYF.

A few counts support this clonotype. This sequence joins TRBV12-5 and TRBJ1-5; the D is unclear. V was clipped by 0 bases and J by 3 bases, with 3 bases between them. CDR3 size: 13 residues. Germline loops: CDR1 LGHNT, CDR2 FRNRAP. Written as DNA, the CDR3 is TGTGCTAGTGGTTTGGTACACAATCAGCCCCAGCATTTT. Translating gives CASGLVHNQPQHF.

In this sample, this clonotype turned up a few times. This rearrangement joins TRBV7-9 to TRBJ1-2; D unclear. CDR1 is SEHNR and CDR2 is FQNEAQ in the germline V gene (reference sequence). This CDR3 is built from 12 residues. V lost 5 bases, J lost 4 bases, and 8 bases lay in between. The CDR3 sequence is CASSPDPYGYTF. The CDR3 DNA sequence: TGTGCCAGCAGCCCCGACCCCTATGGCTACACCTTC. Filled out from reference TRBV7-9 and TRBJ1-2, the complete variable domain reads DTGVSQNPRHKITKRGQNVTFRCDPISEHNRLYWYRQTLGQGPEFLTYFQNEAQLEKSRLLSDRFSAERPKGSFSTLEIQRTEQGDSAMYLCASSPDPYGYTFGSGTRLTVV.

The rearrangement joins TRBV7-3 to TRBJ2-6; TRBD1 agrees at 9 bases. There are 15 residues in the CDR3. Trimming at V came to 5 bases and at J to 2 bases, leaving 1 base not matched to a gene. Germline-derived CDR1 and CDR2 are SGHTA and FQGTGA. The CDR3 reads CASSRQGAGANVLTF. The DNA for the CDR3 is TGTGCCAGCAGCAGACAGGGGGCTGGGGCCAACGTCCTGACTTTC.

This clonotype came up many times. V and J are TRBV6-1 and TRBJ2-3; 15 bases match TRBD2. The V gene end was trimmed by 5 bases and the J gene end by 0 bases; junction bases not matched to a gene: 6. CDR3 length: 18 residues. The V gene's germline CDR1 is MNHNS and CDR2 SASEGT. CDR3 residues: CASSTGLAGGRSTDTQYF. CDR3 coding DNA: TGTGCCAGCAGTACTGGACTAGCGGGGGGGCGAAGCACAGATACGCAGTATTTT.

The chain recombines TRBV5-5 with TRBJ2-1; 13 bases are shared with TRBD2. Trimming removed 4 bases from V and 5 bases from J; junction bases left unmatched: 12. The germline V gene has CDR1 SGHKS and CDR2 YYEKEE (reference sequence). This CDR3 region has 18 residues. CDR3 loop: CASSVRTSGGPFNNEQFF. For the CDR3, the DNA is TGTGCCAGCAGCGTCCGGACTAGCGGGGGCCCTTTCAACAATGAGCAGTTCTTC.

The chain is built from TRBV2 and TRBJ2-3, with 10 bases identical to TRBD1. The germline CDR1 and CDR2 sequences are SNHLY and FYNNEI. V shed 7 bases, J shed 5 bases, and the junction held 12 bases outside the gene matches. This CDR3 spans 16 amino acids. CDR3 sequence: CASIPRQGAPGDTQYF. The CDR3, as DNA: TGTGCCAGCATCCCAAGACAGGGGGCCCCCGGAGATACGCAGTATTTT.

In its sample, this clonotype was seen a few times. The chain joins TRBV11-2 to TRBJ2-5, with a weak D call TRBD2 (6 bases). This CDR3 region has 16 residues. The germline gives CDR1 SGHAT, CDR2 FQNNGV. V lost 1 base, J lost 2 bases, and 14 bases lay in between. CDR3 amino acids: CASSLGLGGAQETQYF. The CDR3 DNA follows: TGTGCCAGCAGCTTAGGGCTCGGCGGGGCGCAAGAGACCCAGTACTTC.

This clonotype was found many times. CDR3 DNA: TGTGCCAGCAGTCCCAGGATGGGCGGGCACGCCCCCACAGATACGCAGTATTTT. Translated: CASSPRMGGHAPTDTQYF. The J gene is TRBJ2-3, the V gene TRBV12-3 or TRBV12-4, with a tentative D call TRBD2 (5 bases). The CDR3 runs to 18 residues. With 5 bases removed from V and 2 bases from J, the gap between germline ends came to 23 bases.

This clonotype was detected ten times or more. This chain links TRBV3-1 with TRBJ2-1, with TRBD2 matching over 8 bases. The CDR3 is 15 amino acids. Germline lookup yields CDR1 LGHDT and CDR2 YNNKEL (reference sequence). Trimming took 6 bases from V and 6 from J; bases not matched to a gene: 10. The CDR3 loop reads CASRQYTGGINEQFF. The CDR3 DNA sequence: TGTGCCAGCAGACAATATACGGGGGGGATCAATGAGCAGTTCTTC.

This clonotype was recorded a few times. The chain combines TRBV6-2 or TRBV6-3 with TRBJ2-1, with 11 bases aligning to TRBD1. The junction had 8 bases not matched to a gene; V was cut back by 5 bases and J by 8 bases. Per germline, CDR1 MNHEY and CDR2 SVGEGT. CDR3 length equals 15 residues. In DNA form, the CDR3 reads TGTGCCAGCAGTCCGGGGACAGGGGGGGACGATGAGCAGTTCTTC. Translating gives CASSPGTGGDDEQFF.

The CDR3 DNA reads TGCAGCGTTGGGTTGACAGGGTTCCCCGTCGATGAGCAGTTCTTC. Amino acid sequence: CSVGLTGFPVDEQFF. The chain links TRBV29-1 to TRBJ2-1, with 7 bases aligning to TRBD1. CDR1 is SQVTM and CDR2 is ANQGSEA in the germline V gene. V gave up 4 bases and J gave up 8 bases; unmatched junction bases: 14. The length of the CDR3 is 15 residues.

This clonotype was recorded a few times. The chain recombines TRBV10-3 with TRBJ2-7, with TRBD1 matching 9 bases. Germline trimming cut 7 bases from V and 6 bases from J; bases unmatched to any gene: 10. The CDR3 extends over 14 amino acids. Per germline, CDR1 ENHRY and CDR2 SYGVKD. The CDR3 coding sequence is TGTGCCATCATAAACCGGACAGGGGAGGGCGAGCAGTACGTC. It yields the protein CAIINRTGEGEQYV.

The rearrangement uses TRBV27 and TRBJ2-3; 12 bases are a match to TRBD2. There are 17 residues in the CDR3. The germline V gene encodes CDR1 MNHEY and CDR2 SMNVEV (reference sequence). Unmatched junction bases numbered 14, after V lost 5 bases and J lost 8 bases. CDR3 region: CASSRGLAGPAFSTQYF. The DNA for the CDR3 is TGTGCCAGCAGTCGGGGACTAGCGGGCCCGGCGTTTAGTACGCAGTATTTT.

This chain links TRBV27 with TRBJ1-1, with D unclear. In germline, CDR1 is MNHEY, CDR2 SMNVEV (reference sequence). Trimming removed 10 bases from V and 1 base from J, with 13 bases in between. The CDR3 is 13 amino acids. The CDR3 loop is CAIRRAPNTEAFF. The DNA of the CDR3 is TGTGCCATCCGAAGGGCCCCGAACACTGAAGCTTTCTTT.

A remark on this clonotype: This sequence may be a read error, since a much larger clone differs from it by one base. The chain carries TRBV12-3 or TRBV12-4 and TRBJ1-5; weak D call: TRBD1 (5 bases). The CDR3 is 14 residues long. The V end lost 6 bases, the J end lost 3 bases, and 12 bases lay between the germline ends. CDR3 sequence reads: CASREGYNNQPQHF. CDR3 coding DNA: TGTGCCAGCAGAGAGGGGTACAACAATCAGCCCCAGCATTTT.

Notes on this clonotype: A much larger clone is a single base away; this may be a read error. This is likely a read error, given that the CDR3 carries no conserved phenylalanine or tryptophan at its end. This chain uses TRBV6-5 with TRBJ1-4; 9 bases agree with TRBD1. CDR1 is MNHEY, CDR2 SVGAGI, per germline. The CDR3 consists of 16 residues. J lost 2 bases, V lost 5 bases, and 6 bases had no gene match. The CDR3 here is CASSPGQGATNEKLFV. In nucleotides, the CDR3 is TGTGCCAGCAGTCCGGGACAGGGCGCGACTAATGAAAAACTGTTTGTT.

This chain connects TRBV5-8 to TRBJ2-7; 10 bases line up with TRBD1. The CDR3 runs 14 residues. Trimming took 4 bases from V and 4 from J; bases not matched to a gene: 5. Germline V gene sequence: CDR1 SGHTS, CDR2 YDEGEE. In DNA, the CDR3 is TGTGCCAGCAGCGACAGGGGGCTTAATTACGAGCAGTACTTC. This codes for CASSDRGLNYEQYF.

In its sample, this clonotype was seen a few times. The chain carries TRBV7-9 and TRBJ2-2, with D unresolved. V dropped 10 bases and J dropped 6 bases, with 12 bases sitting between them. The V gene's germline CDR1 is SEHNR and CDR2 FQNEAQ (reference sequence). The CDR3 runs 12 residues. CDR3 in DNA: TGTGCCACTCCCCTTTTTGCCGGGGAGCTGTTTTTT. Its protein is CATPLFAGELFF.

The rearrangement uses TRBV7-6 and TRBJ1-5; 8 positions match TRBD1. CDR3 length: 16 residues. Germline V gives CDR1 SGHVS, CDR2 FNYEAQ. J was trimmed by 8 bases and V by 1 base; bases with no gene match: 10. The CDR3 loop reads CASSLGRTGFIEPQHF. The CDR3 nucleotides read TGTGCCAGCAGCTTAGGTAGGACAGGGTTTATTGAGCCCCAGCATTTT.

The count of this clonotype is one. A much larger clone lies a single base off, so this may be a read error. The chain is built from TRBV7-6 and TRBJ2-7; TRBD2 aligns across 9 bases. The length of the CDR3 is 13 residues. Germline lookup yields CDR1 SGHVS and CDR2 FNYEAQ. The trim removed 5 bases at V and 5 bases at J, leaving 4 bases unmatched. The CDR3 spells CASSDGTSHEQYF. CDR3 in DNA: TGTGCCAGCAGCGACGGGACTAGCCACGAGCAGTACTTC. The complete variable domain, with remaining parts taken from reference TRBV7-6 and TRBJ2-7, reads GAGVSQSPRYKVTKRGQDVALRCDPISGHVSLYWYRQALGQGPEFLTYFNYEAQQDKSGLPNDRFSAERPEGSISTLTIQRTEQRDSAMYRCASSDGTSHEQYFGPGTRLTVT.

Only a few counts were recorded for this clonotype. The V and J genes are TRBV6-6 and TRBJ1-1, with TRBD1 matching over 8 bases. V was pared by 2 bases and J by 8 bases, with 7 bases of the junction left unmatched. There are 14 residues in the CDR3. CDR1 MNHNY and CDR2 SVGAGI come from the germline V gene (reference sequence). The CDR3 here is CASSYLSGDREAFF. For the CDR3, the DNA is TGTGCCAGCAGTTACCTGTCGGGGGACAGGGAAGCTTTCTTT.